The clone carrying this T cell receptor beta chain has a single count. RNA in amounts of roughly 0.5 to 1 ug was reverse transcribed with random hexamers. Multiplex immunoSEQ PCR targeted 54 Vbeta and 13 Jbeta TCR beta segments. TCRdb re-analysed the immunoSEQ multiplex PCR reads in MiXCR, keeping a single row per CDR3 protein. The sample includes approximately 300,000 distinct CDR3 sequences, over 75% seen only once; the top ten take around 0.22%. The data originate from a study of CD8 T cells in Susac syndrome. Sequencing targeted TCR beta in blood CD8+ and CD4+ T cells. The multiple sclerosis controls were treatment-naive patients with relapsing-remitting disease that was stable or active. Negative isolation was used for CD8+ and CD4+ T cells, and FACS enrichment was applied to TEMRA cells. This clonotype originated in a human donor with multiple sclerosis. The sample was CD8+ T cells from PBMCs.

CDR3 in DNA: TGCAGCGTTGAGGGTGGGCCGACAGGCCAGTTCTTC. It codes for CSVEGGPTGQFF. This sequence joins TRBV29-1 and TRBJ2-1, with a possible D match to TRBD1 (6 bases). CDR3 length: 12 amino acids. CDR1 is SQVTM, CDR2 ANQGSEA, per germline. V gave up 3 bases and J gave up 13 bases, with 16 bases separating them.